Described below is a single T cell receptor (beta chain) sequence and its context. As yet, its antigen is unknown. This entry is derived from a study of shared clonotypes between healthy human individuals. The overall study: CD4 naive and memory got three plates each, CD8 naive two, CD8 memory one.

The authors split each subset's genomic DNA evenly across several immunoSEQ plates. Libraries were prepared by immunoSEQ multiplex PCR; TCRdb keeps only in-frame clonotypes and omits some of them. The sample includes approximately 500,000 clones, 95% to 97% of them seen just once. The CDR3 extends over 16 amino acids. Germline CDR1 KGHSH, CDR2 LQKENI. The J segment lost 4 bases and the V segment lost 6 bases, leaving 8 bases of the junction unmatched. Study results and limitations: The study drew on few donors, limiting represented genetic and exposure-history diversity. Inspection by rarefaction showed sorted-subset sequencing to be incomplete despite large depth.

This chain joins TRBV18 and TRBJ2-1; 11 nucleotides match TRBD2. Sequenced input: naive CD4+ T cells sorted from blood. Subset specified: CD45RA+ positively selected. This clonotype was obtained from a woman in her twenties or thirties in good health. CDR3 DNA sequence: TGTGCCAGCTCCCCTAGGACTAGCGGGCATTACAATGAGCAGTTCTTC. It is translated as CASSPRTSGHYNEQFF.